The source of this TCR beta chain is a study of cytomegalovirus exposure and HLA in healthy donors. Deletions cut 3 bases from V and 7 bases from J, with 12 bases between. CDR1 and CDR2 from the germline V gene are MNHNS and SASEGT. The CDR3 totals 13 residues. Concerning this clone: The antigen is undetermined.

PCR primers comprised 60 Vbeta and 13 Jbeta primers. The assay was immunoSEQ multiplex PCR, and TCRdb's table has in-frame clones only and misses some. The data show about 120,000 clones, 70% to 80% seen once. General observations from the study: Most observed TCR sequences were rare, whereas some public TCRs were detected in many donors. Certain sequence variants were highly shared and formed a cluster, and this cluster was likely a sequencing artifact. TCR beta chains numbering under 200 were designated cytomegalovirus-associated.

Material for sequencing was PBMCs. V and J are TRBV6-1 and TRBJ2-5; TRBD2 might be the D (6 bases). The source of this sequence is a woman aged 25 to 45 in good health and CMV-seropositive. CDR3 region: CASSDSSVGTQYF. The CDR3 DNA reads TGTGCCAGCAGTGACTCTAGCGTCGGGACCCAGTACTTC.